These 30 T cell receptor beta chains share one sample of origin, sequenced in a study of graft-versus-host responses after intestinal transplantation. Only in-frame clones appear in the TCRdb table, and some are missing; sequencing was by immunoSEQ multiplex PCR. This table has about 19,000 clones, about 89% appearing once. Sequencing was performed on bone marrow, taken about 130 days after transplant. These receptors all come from a human patient who received an intestinal transplant, so some T cells may come from the graft donor.

The chain employs TRBV7-3 and TRBJ2-1, with TRBD2 matching over 7 bases. The CDR3 runs 15 residues. V dropped 0 bases and J dropped 10; count of bases not matched to a gene: 9. Germline V CDR1 and CDR2: SGHTA, FQGTGA. CDR3 in amino acids: CASSLTPTLAPEQFF. The CDR3 DNA is TGTGCCAGCAGCTTAACTCCTACACTAGCGCCGGAGCAGTTCTTC.

This clone was detected only once. This chain links TRBV29-1 with TRBJ2-6; 8 bases map to TRBD1. CDR1 is SQVTM, CDR2 ANQGSEA, per germline. V lost 6 bases, J lost 0 bases, and 4 bases stayed unmatched. The CDR3 loop spans 15 amino acids. CDR3 nucleotide sequence: TGCAGCGTGCGCCAGGGGGCCTCTGGGGCCAACGTCCTGACTTTC. The encoded protein is CSVRQGASGANVLTF.

The chain couples TRBV30 to TRBJ2-6, with D possibly being TRBD2 (6 bases). The CDR3 has 15 residues. Trimming shortened V by 5 bases and J by 0 bases, and 11 bases separated the two germline ends. Germline-derived CDR1 and CDR2 are GTSNPN and SVGIG (reference sequence). The CDR3 sequence is CAWARGTSGANVLTF. CDR3 DNA sequence: TGTGCCTGGGCGCGGGGTACCTCTGGGGCCAACGTCCTGACTTTC.

The J gene is TRBJ2-1, the V gene TRBV7-9; TRBD1 aligns across 8 bases. With 3 bases clipped from V and 8 bases from J, the junction kept 6 bases outside the gene matches. CDR3 length: 14 amino acids. Germline lookup yields CDR1 SEHNR and CDR2 FQNEAQ (reference sequence). CDR3 sequence (DNA): TGTGCCAGCAGCTTTCGACAGGGGCGCGATGAGCAGTTCTTC. Residues: CASSFRQGRDEQFF.

The CDR3 protein is CASGVQGARQPQHF. DNA of the CDR3: TGTGCCAGCGGGGTACAGGGGGCTAGGCAGCCCCAGCATTTT. V is TRBV27 and J is TRBJ1-5, with 9 bases that match TRBD1. The CDR3 has 14 amino acids. V lost 8 bases to trimming and J lost 7 bases; unmatched junction nucleotides: 9. Per the germline V gene, CDR1 is MNHEY and CDR2 is SMNVEV (reference sequence).

The gene calls are TRBV18 and TRBJ2-5; possibly TRBD1 or TRBD2 for D (5 bases each). Germline V lookup: CDR1 KGHSH, CDR2 LQKENI. The CDR3 is 15 amino acids. Trimming cost V 3 bases and J 5 bases, with 16 bases left between them. This CDR3 reads CASSPRTGGGETQYF. The CDR3 region has the DNA TGTGCCAGCTCACCCAGAACAGGTGGGGGTGAGACCCAGTACTTC.

This chain uses TRBV5-4 with TRBJ2-5; no clear D. V lost 5 bases, J lost 3 bases, and 2 bases lay in between. The CDR3 loop spans 10 amino acids. Germline V gene lookup returns CDR1 SGHNT and CDR2 YYREEE (reference sequence). The CDR3 region is CASRKETQYF. CDR3 sequence (DNA): TGTGCCAGCAGGAAAGAGACCCAGTACTTC.

The rearrangement links TRBV19 to TRBJ1-5, with D uncertain. The CDR3 sequence is 14 residues long. CDR1 LNHDA and CDR2 SQIVND come from the germline V gene (reference sequence). V was clipped by 5 bases and J by 8 bases, with 16 bases between them. The CDR3 DNA is TGTGCCAGTAGTCTCCCATTCGGGGTGAAGCCCCAGCATTTT. This encodes CASSLPFGVKPQHF.

This clone appeared a single time. The chain couples TRBV7-8 to TRBJ2-5; tentatively, D is TRBD1 (5 bases). The CDR3 is made up of 12 amino acids. V shed 10 bases and J shed 5 bases, with 14 bases lying between them. The germline gives CDR1 SGHVS, CDR2 FQNEAQ. The CDR3 sequence is CATGAGRETQYF. CDR3 nucleotides: TGTGCCACTGGGGCTGGCCGGGAGACCCAGTACTTC.

The chain recombines TRBV9 with TRBJ2-1; weak D call: TRBD1 (6 bases). The CDR3 sequence is 16 residues long. CDR1 is SGDLS, CDR2 YYNGEE, per germline. V shed 4 bases and J shed 0 bases, with 14 bases lying between them. As DNA, the CDR3 is TGTGCCAGCAGCAACACAGACAGGAGCTCCTACAATGAGCAGTTCTTC. It yields the protein CASSNTDRSSYNEQFF.

The V call is TRBV5-1, the J call TRBJ2-1; D gene uncertain. The germline V gene encodes CDR1 SGHRS and CDR2 YFSETQ. This CDR3 spans 13 amino acids. V gave up 0 bases and J gave up 7 bases, with 8 bases separating them. CDR3 DNA: TGCGCCAGCAGCTTGGCCCTCCCTAATGAGCAGTTCTTC. Protein product: CASSLALPNEQFF.

The V and J genes are TRBV7-3 and TRBJ2-1; D gene unclear. CDR1 is SGHTA and CDR2 is FQGTGA in the germline V gene. V was pared by 1 base and J by 5 bases, with 12 bases between. The CDR3 is 15 residues long. CDR3 nucleotide sequence: TGTGCCAGCAGCTTAATGGCGGTTTCTAACAATGAGCAGTTCTTC. Translation gives CASSLMAVSNNEQFF.

This clone was recorded a few times. The chain couples TRBV6-6 to TRBJ2-1; 8 bases are shared with TRBD2. CDR1 is MNHNY and CDR2 is SVGAGI in the germline V gene (reference sequence). Losses at the gene ends were 7 bases for V and 0 bases for J; bases not matched to a gene: 2. The CDR3 extends over 14 amino acids. The chain's CDR3 is CASIAGSSYNEQFF. The CDR3, as DNA: TGTGCCAGCATAGCGGGAAGCTCCTACAATGAGCAGTTCTTC.

The J gene is TRBJ2-7, the V gene TRBV6-5; TRBD1 agrees at 8 bases. Germline-derived CDR1 and CDR2 are MNHEY and SVGAGI. There are 15 residues in the CDR3. V dropped 6 bases and J dropped 0; count of bases not matched to a gene: 7. The CDR3 loop is CASSLTGGHSYEQYF. CDR3 nucleotides: TGTGCCAGCAGCTTAACAGGGGGACACTCCTACGAGCAGTACTTC.

The V gene is TRBV9, the J gene TRBJ2-1, with D possibly matching TRBD1 (5 bases). The germline CDR1 and CDR2 sequences are SGDLS and YYNGEE. This CDR3 is 15 amino acids long. V lost 0 bases, J lost 6 bases, and 13 bases lay in between. The CDR3 DNA is TGTGCCAGCAGCGTAGCCCCAGGGAATACCAATGAGCAGTTCTTC. It yields the protein CASSVAPGNTNEQFF.

V is TRBV6-5 and J is TRBJ2-2; weak D call: TRBD1 (6 bases). CDR3 length equals 13 residues. Trimming pared 6 bases from V and 5 bases from J, leaving 10 bases between. The germline CDR1 and CDR2 sequences are MNHEY and SVGAGI. CDR3 DNA: TGTGCCAGCAGATCAGGGGAGACCGGGGAGCTGTTTTTT. It encodes CASRSGETGELFF.

The chain has TRBV5-1 and TRBJ2-1; a weak D match, TRBD2 (5 bases). Germline lookup yields CDR1 SGHRS and CDR2 YFSETQ. This CDR3 region has 16 residues. V shed 4 bases and J shed 5 bases, with 19 bases lying between them. CDR3 bases: TGCGCCAGCAGCCGACGAGCAGCGGTAAGGGACAATGAGCAGTTCTTC. Protein product: CASSRRAAVRDNEQFF. The complete variable domain, with remaining parts taken from reference TRBV5-1 and TRBJ2-1, reads KAGVTQTPRYLIKTRGQQVTLSCSPISGHRSVSWYQQTPGQGLQFLFEYFSETQRNKGNFPGRFSGRQFSNSRSEMNVSTLELGDSALYLCASSRRAAVRDNEQFFGPGTRLTVL.

V and J are TRBV21-1 and TRBJ2-1. TRBV21-1 is a listed pseudogene. The CDR3 is 18 amino acids. CDR3 sequence (DNA): TGTGCCAGCAGCAAATTTCGGGGCTTTTACCCCCCCTACAATGAGCAGTTCTTC. The encoded protein is CASSKFRGFYPPYNEQFF.

The V and J genes are TRBV6-1 and TRBJ2-5; TRBD1 matches 8 bases. The germline gives CDR1 MNHNS, CDR2 SASEGT. V lost 8 bases to trimming and J lost 5 bases; unmatched junction nucleotides: 10. This CDR3 has 14 amino acids. CDR3 residues: CASGEDRVLETQYF. The CDR3 region has the DNA TGTGCCAGCGGGGAGGACAGGGTTCTGGAGACCCAGTACTTC.

J is TRBJ2-7 and V is TRBV7-8; perhaps TRBD2 as D (6 bases). Trimming pared 3 bases from V and 4 bases from J, leaving 13 bases between. The germline V gene encodes CDR1 SGHVS and CDR2 FQNEAQ. CDR3 size: 14 residues. The CDR3 protein is CASSLAGIHYEQYF. In DNA form, the CDR3 reads TGTGCCAGCAGCTTGGCGGGAATTCATTACGAGCAGTACTTC.

The chain carries TRBV6-5 and TRBJ2-3; the match to TRBD2 covers 7 bases. Trimming at V came to 0 bases and at J to 3 bases, leaving 6 bases not matched to a gene. CDR3 length: 16 amino acids. Germline CDR1 MNHEY, CDR2 SVGAGI. As DNA, the CDR3 is TGTGCCAGCAGTTACTCCATGGGGGGGAGTACAGATACGCAGTATTTT. This gives the protein CASSYSMGGSTDTQYF.

The chain combines TRBV6-5 with TRBJ1-1; 7 nucleotides align to TRBD1. The germline V gene encodes CDR1 MNHEY and CDR2 SVGAGI. The junction had 10 bases not matched to a gene; V was cut back by 5 bases and J by 4 bases. The CDR3 is 15 amino acids. The chain's CDR3 is CASSNLQGVGTEAFF. CDR3 nucleotides: TGTGCCAGCAGTAACCTCCAGGGGGTGGGCACTGAAGCTTTCTTT.

V gene TRBV28 combines with J gene TRBJ2-7; perhaps TRBD1 as D (5 bases). Trimming took 11 bases from V and 2 from J, leaving 13 bases between them. Germline V gene lookup returns CDR1 MDHEN and CDR2 SYDVKM. The CDR3 runs to 12 residues. CDR3 sequence (DNA): TGTGCCGTCTTGGACAATACCTACGAGCAGTACTTC. This codes for CAVLDNTYEQYF. The complete variable domain, with remaining parts taken from reference TRBV28 and TRBJ2-7, reads DVKVTQSSRYLVKRTGEKVFLECVQDMDHENMFWYRQDPGLGLRLIYFSYDVKMKEKGDIPEGYSVSREKKERFSLILESASTNQTSMYLCAVLDNTYEQYFGPGTRLTVT.

This chain uses TRBV5-5 with TRBJ2-1; 8 positions agree with TRBD2. The CDR3 contains 19 residues. CDR1 SGHKS and CDR2 YYEKEE come from the germline V gene (reference sequence). Unmatched junction bases numbered 12, after V lost 1 base and J lost 0 bases. CDR3: CASSLLTSANPGSYNEQFF. CDR3 coding DNA: TGTGCCAGCAGCTTGCTGACTAGCGCGAACCCGGGCTCCTACAATGAGCAGTTCTTC.

Details on this clone: Other nucleotide sequences in the sample specify the same CDR3. This chain links TRBV5-1 with TRBJ1-4, with 7 nucleotides matching TRBD1. Germline V CDR1 and CDR2: SGHRS, YFSETQ. The V and J ends lost 2 bases and 3 bases, in that order; junction bases with no gene match: 7. CDR3 length: 16 amino acids. CDR3 coding DNA: TGCGCCAGCAGCTTAGAGGGGGCTCGAGCTAATGAAAAACTGTTTTTT. Its translation is CASSLEGARANEKLFF.

This rearrangement joins TRBV7-9 to TRBJ2-3, with 16 bases that match TRBD2. Germline CDR1 is SEHNR and CDR2 is FQNEAQ (reference sequence). The CDR3 runs to 16 residues. The trim removed 3 bases at V and 7 bases at J, leaving 4 bases unmatched. The CDR3 DNA is TGTGCCAGCAGCTTCGGGACTAGCGGGAGGGCAAATACGCAGTATTTT. Translating it yields CASSFGTSGRANTQYF.

The rearrangement uses TRBV7-6 and TRBJ2-7; TRBD2 is a possible D gene (6 bases). The CDR3 consists of 13 residues. CDR1 SGHVS and CDR2 FNYEAQ come from the germline V gene. The V gene lost 8 bases and the J gene lost 6 bases, with 17 bases spanning the gap. CDR3 coding DNA: TGTGCCAGCTCCCGGGAGCCCCCCTCCGAGCAGTACTTC. The encoded protein is CASSREPPSEQYF.

The V and J genes are TRBV4-1 and TRBJ2-3; D is uncertain. Germline CDR1 MGHRA, CDR2 YSYEKL. The CDR3 runs 15 residues. The ends were cut back, 1 base at V and 6 bases at J, with 14 bases in the middle. The CDR3 DNA is TGCGCCAGCAGCCAAGTGTCAGCAGATGCCGATACGCAGTATTTT. Protein: CASSQVSADADTQYF.

The CDR3 loop is CASNPDGVSGNTIYF. In DNA, the CDR3 is TGTGCCAGCAACCCGGACGGTGTCTCTGGAAACACCATATATTTT. The J gene is TRBJ1-3, the V gene TRBV6-1; D is unclear. Germline V gene lookup returns CDR1 MNHNS and CDR2 SASEGT. The CDR3 runs 15 residues. V lost 7 bases to trimming and J lost 0 bases, with 13 bases between them.

The V gene is TRBV6-1, the J gene TRBJ1-2; 7 bases align to TRBD1. V gave up 4 bases and J gave up 7 bases; unmatched junction bases: 6. The CDR3 spans 13 residues. Germline CDR1 MNHNS, CDR2 SASEGT. In DNA, the CDR3 is TGTGCCAGCAGTGGAACAGGGGAGGGTGGCTACACCTTC. Translated: CASSGTGEGGYTF.